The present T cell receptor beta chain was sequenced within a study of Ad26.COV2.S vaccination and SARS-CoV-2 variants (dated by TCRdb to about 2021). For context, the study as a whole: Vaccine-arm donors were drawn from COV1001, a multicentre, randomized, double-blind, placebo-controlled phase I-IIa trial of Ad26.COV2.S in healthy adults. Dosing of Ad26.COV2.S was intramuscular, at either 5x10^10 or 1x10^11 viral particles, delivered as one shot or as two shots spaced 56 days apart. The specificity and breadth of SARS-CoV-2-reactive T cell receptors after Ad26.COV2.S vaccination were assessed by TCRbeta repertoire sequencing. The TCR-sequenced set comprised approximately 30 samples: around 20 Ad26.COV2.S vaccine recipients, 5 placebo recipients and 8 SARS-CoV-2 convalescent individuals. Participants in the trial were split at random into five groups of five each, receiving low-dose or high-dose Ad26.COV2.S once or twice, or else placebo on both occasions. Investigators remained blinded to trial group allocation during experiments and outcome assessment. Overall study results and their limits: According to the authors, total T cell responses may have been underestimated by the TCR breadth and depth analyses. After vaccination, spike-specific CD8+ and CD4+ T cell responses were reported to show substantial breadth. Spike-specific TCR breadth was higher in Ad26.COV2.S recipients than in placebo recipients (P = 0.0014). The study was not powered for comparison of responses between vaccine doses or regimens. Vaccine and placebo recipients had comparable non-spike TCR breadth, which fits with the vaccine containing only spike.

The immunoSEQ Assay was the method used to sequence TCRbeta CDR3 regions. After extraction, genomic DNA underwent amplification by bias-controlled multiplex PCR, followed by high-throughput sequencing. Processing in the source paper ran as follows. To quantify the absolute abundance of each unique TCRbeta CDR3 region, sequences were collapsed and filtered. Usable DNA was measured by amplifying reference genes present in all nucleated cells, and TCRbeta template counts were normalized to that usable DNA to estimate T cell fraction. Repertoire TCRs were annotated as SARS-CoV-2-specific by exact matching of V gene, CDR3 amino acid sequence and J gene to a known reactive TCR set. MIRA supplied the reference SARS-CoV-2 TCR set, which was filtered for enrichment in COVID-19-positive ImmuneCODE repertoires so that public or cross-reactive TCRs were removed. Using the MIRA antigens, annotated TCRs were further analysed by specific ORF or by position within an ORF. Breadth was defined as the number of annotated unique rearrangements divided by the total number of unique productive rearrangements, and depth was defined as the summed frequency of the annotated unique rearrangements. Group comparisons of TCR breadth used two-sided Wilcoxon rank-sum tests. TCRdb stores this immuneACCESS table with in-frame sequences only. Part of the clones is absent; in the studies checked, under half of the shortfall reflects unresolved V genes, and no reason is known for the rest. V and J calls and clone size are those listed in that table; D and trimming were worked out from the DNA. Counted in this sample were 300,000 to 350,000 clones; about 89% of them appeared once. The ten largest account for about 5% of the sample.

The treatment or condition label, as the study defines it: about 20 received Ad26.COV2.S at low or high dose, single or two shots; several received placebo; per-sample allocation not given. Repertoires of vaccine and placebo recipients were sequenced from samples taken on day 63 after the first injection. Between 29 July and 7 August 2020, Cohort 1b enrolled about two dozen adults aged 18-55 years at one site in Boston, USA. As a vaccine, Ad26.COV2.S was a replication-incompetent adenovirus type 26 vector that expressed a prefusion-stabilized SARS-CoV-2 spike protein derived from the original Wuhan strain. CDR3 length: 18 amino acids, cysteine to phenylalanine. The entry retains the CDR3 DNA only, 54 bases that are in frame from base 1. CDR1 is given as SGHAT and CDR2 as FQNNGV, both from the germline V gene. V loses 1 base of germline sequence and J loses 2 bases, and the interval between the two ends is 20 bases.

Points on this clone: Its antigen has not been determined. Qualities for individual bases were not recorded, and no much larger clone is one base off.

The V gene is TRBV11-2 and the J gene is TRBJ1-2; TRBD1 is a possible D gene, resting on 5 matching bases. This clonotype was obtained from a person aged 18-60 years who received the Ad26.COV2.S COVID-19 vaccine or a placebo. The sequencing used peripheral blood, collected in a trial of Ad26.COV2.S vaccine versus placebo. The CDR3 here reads CASSLGTTLGTSNYGYTF. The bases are TGTGCCAGCAGCTTAGGAACCACCTTAGGGACTTCCAACTATGGCTACACCTTC.